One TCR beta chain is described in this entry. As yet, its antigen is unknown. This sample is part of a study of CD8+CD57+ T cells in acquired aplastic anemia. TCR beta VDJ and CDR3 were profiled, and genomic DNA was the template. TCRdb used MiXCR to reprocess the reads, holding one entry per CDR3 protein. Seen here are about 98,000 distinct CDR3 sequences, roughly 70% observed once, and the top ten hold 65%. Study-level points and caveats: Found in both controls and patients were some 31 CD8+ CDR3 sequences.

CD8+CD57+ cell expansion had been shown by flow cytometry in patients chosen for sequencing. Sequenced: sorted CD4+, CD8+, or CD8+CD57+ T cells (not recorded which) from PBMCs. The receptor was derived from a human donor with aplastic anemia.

The DNA for the CDR3 is TGTGCCACCAGTGTTTCGACAGGGTCGGAGGATGGCTACACCTTC. Encoded protein: CATSVSTGSEDGYTF. The chain employs TRBV24-1 and TRBJ1-2; 7 bases line up with TRBD1. Germline assignment: CDR1 KGHDR and CDR2 SFDVKD. J gave up 6 bases and V 5 bases, and 11 bases lay outside the gene matches. This CDR3 is built from 15 residues.